What follows are 9 T cell receptor beta chains derived from one specimen sequenced in a study of regulatory T cells in long-lasting Graves disease. The time point is: persistent/refractory GD, antithyroid drugs over 5 years with positive TRAb. RNA extracted from PBMCs served as the sequencing template. Arm-PCR of CDR3 regions and iRepertoire HTBI primers were used to build TCR beta libraries. TCRdb re-analysed the multiplex PCR reads in MiXCR, keeping a single row per CDR3 protein. In the table there are under 450,000 distinct CDR3 sequences, less than 30% of which are singletons. The sample consisted of peripheral blood mononuclear cells (PBMCs), taken when the disease was refractory, from a patient treated with antithyroid drugs. The receptors were sampled from a woman between 40 and 55 years old with Graves disease.

The rearrangement uses TRBV10-3 and TRBJ1-1; D not resolved. The V end was cut by 0 bases, the J end by 1 base, with 9 bases between. CDR1 ENHRY and CDR2 SYGVKD come from the germline V gene. CDR3 length: 15 amino acids. The CDR3 loop is CAISESSAKNTEAFF. The CDR3, as DNA: TGTGCCATCAGTGAGTCATCGGCCAAGAACACTGAAGCTTTCTTT.

The V gene is TRBV27, the J gene TRBJ2-7, with 7 bases that match TRBD1. Germline assignment: CDR1 MNHEY and CDR2 SMNVEV (reference sequence). V shed 3 bases, J shed 1 base, and the junction held 9 bases outside the gene matches. The CDR3 covers 16 residues. The CDR3, as DNA: TGTGCCAGCAGTTTTTCCCCACCAGGGGGATCCTACGAGCAGTACTTC. It specifies CASSFSPPGGSYEQYF.

A few counts support this clonotype. The rearrangement joins TRBV9 to TRBJ1-6; weak D call: TRBD1 (5 bases). The V end lost 1 base, the J end lost 6 bases, and 8 bases lay between the germline ends. Germline V CDR1 and CDR2: SGDLS, YYNGEE. The length of the CDR3 is 14 residues. Here the CDR3 reads CASSVRGSNSPLHF. The CDR3, as DNA: TGTGCCAGCAGCGTAAGGGGATCTAATTCACCCCTCCACTTT.

There are many counts of this clonotype. The chain employs TRBV20-1 and TRBJ2-7; 8 bases match TRBD1. Germline V gene sequence: CDR1 DFQATT, CDR2 SNEGSKA (reference sequence). J gave up 4 bases and V 6 bases, and 14 bases lay outside the gene matches. This CDR3 is built from 15 residues. CDR3 DNA sequence: TGCAGTGCAAAAACAAACAGGGGGAGAAGGTACGAGCAGTACTTC. It encodes CSAKTNRGRRYEQYF.

The V gene is TRBV28, the J gene TRBJ2-1; D ambiguous. V lost 2 bases to trimming and J lost 10 bases, with 6 bases between them. The CDR3 covers 11 residues. Looked up from germline, CDR1 is MDHEN and CDR2 is SYDVKM. DNA for the CDR3: TGTGCCAGCAGTTTAGTGGAGGAGCAGTTCTTC. This translates into CASSLVEEQFF.

The chain joins TRBV6-6 to TRBJ2-5; the D gene is possibly TRBD2 (5 bases). V dropped 0 bases and J dropped 5 bases, with 16 bases sitting between them. Germline lookup yields CDR1 MNHNY and CDR2 SVGAGI (reference sequence). This CDR3 comprises 16 residues. CDR3: CASSYSIGTRGETQYF. In nucleotides, the CDR3 is TGTGCCAGCAGTTACTCAATAGGCACTAGAGGGGAGACCCAGTACTTC.

This clonotype has at least ten counts. CDR3 region: CASRDAGALKAKNIQYF. CDR3 nucleotides: TGTGCCAGCAGGGACGCCGGGGCGCTAAAAGCCAAAAACATTCAGTACTTC. V and J are TRBV2 and TRBJ2-4, with D possibly called TRBD1 or TRBD2 (5 bases each). Germline assignment: CDR1 SNHLY and CDR2 FYNNEI. Trimming stripped 6 bases from V and 0 bases from J, with 18 bases between. The CDR3 spans 17 residues.

V usage is TRBV7-8 and J usage is TRBJ2-7; 9 nucleotides line up with TRBD1. The CDR3 runs 15 residues. The V gene end was trimmed by 1 base and the J gene end by 6 bases; junction bases not matched to a gene: 7. Per germline, CDR1 SGHVS and CDR2 FQNEAQ. The CDR3 spells CASSLVTGGISEQYF. The DNA for the CDR3 is TGTGCCAGCAGCTTAGTGACAGGGGGGATTAGCGAGCAGTACTTC.

V and J are TRBV27 and TRBJ2-7; TRBD2 is a possible D gene (7 bases). Germline V lookup: CDR1 MNHEY, CDR2 SMNVEV (reference sequence). The length of the CDR3 is 15 residues. Trimming left V 4 bases short and J 2 bases short, with 15 bases between. The CDR3 DNA reads as TGTGCCAGCAGTTCCCTAGGGGGGGACCCCTACGAGCAGTACTTC. Protein product: CASSSLGGDPYEQYF.